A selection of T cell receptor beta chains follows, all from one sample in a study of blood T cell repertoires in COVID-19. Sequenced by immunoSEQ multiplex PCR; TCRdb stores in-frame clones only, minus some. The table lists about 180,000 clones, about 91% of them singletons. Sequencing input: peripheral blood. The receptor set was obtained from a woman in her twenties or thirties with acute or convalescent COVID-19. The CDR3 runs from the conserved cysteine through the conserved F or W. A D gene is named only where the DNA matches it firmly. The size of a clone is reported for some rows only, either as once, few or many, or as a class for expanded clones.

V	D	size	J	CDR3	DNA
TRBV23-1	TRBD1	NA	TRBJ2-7	CASRDRSFSLASEQYF	TGCGCCAGCAGGGACAGGAGCTTTTCCCTCGCTAGCGAGCAGTACTTC
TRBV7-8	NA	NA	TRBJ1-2	CASSGDRDYGYTF	TGTGCCAGCAGCGGTGACCGGGACTATGGCTACACCTTC
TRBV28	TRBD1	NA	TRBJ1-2	CAAGTRTGGYTF	TGTGCCGCCGGGACTCGGACAGGAGGCTACACCTTC
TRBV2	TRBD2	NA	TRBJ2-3	CASRYLAGGQDTQYF	TGTGCCAGCAGATACCTAGCGGGAGGTCAGGATACGCAGTATTTT
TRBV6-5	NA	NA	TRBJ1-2	CASRGGAKYGYTF	TGTGCCAGCAGGGGGGGGGCCAAGTATGGCTACACCTTC
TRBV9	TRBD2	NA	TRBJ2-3	CASSRSTWAGGSTDTQYF	TGTGCCAGCAGCCGATCGACTTGGGCGGGAGGTAGCACAGATACGCAGTATTTT
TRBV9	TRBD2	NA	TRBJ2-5	CASSVGPIAGGRETQYF	TGTGCCAGCAGCGTAGGTCCCATAGCGGGAGGTAGGGAGACCCAGTACTTC
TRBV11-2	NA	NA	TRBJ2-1	CASSFPTRFPRSYNEQFF	TGTGCCAGCAGCTTCCCGACCCGGTTCCCGAGGTCCTACAATGAGCAGTTCTTC
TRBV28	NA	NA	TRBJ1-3	CASSTRRGGNTIYF	TGTGCCAGCTCGACACGGAGGGGAGGAAACACCATATATTTT
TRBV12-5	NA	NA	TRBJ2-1	CASASSYNEQFF	TGTGCTAGCGCTAGCTCCTACAATGAGCAGTTCTTC
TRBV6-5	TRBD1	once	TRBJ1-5	CATRPGQGINQPQHF	TGTGCCACCCGCCCGGGACAGGGGATCAATCAGCCCCAGCATTTT
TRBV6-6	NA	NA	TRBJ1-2	CASSEENYGYTF	TGTGCCAGTTCCGAGGAGAACTATGGCTACACCTTC
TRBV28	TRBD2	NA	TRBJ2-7	CASSLPAGVDEQYF	TGTGCCAGCAGTTTACCAGCGGGAGTCGACGAGCAGTACTTC
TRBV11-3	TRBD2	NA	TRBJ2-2	CASSLGLAENTGELFF	TGTGCCAGCAGCTTGGGTCTAGCGGAAAACACCGGGGAGCTGTTTTTT
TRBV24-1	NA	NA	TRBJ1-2	CATSGLVGGSYGYTF	TGTGCCACCAGTGGGTTGGTTGGCGGCAGCTATGGCTACACCTTC
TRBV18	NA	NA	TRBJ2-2	CASSRRENTGELFF	TGTGCCAGCTCGCGCCGGGAAAACACCGGGGAGCTGTTTTTT
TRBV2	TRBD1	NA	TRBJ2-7	CAGGGPGQGAYEQYF	TGTGCCGGGGGTGGGCCGGGACAGGGGGCCTACGAGCAGTACTTC
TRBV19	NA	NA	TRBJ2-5	CASSIQGETQYF	TGTGCCAGTAGTATACAGGGAGAGACCCAGTACTTC
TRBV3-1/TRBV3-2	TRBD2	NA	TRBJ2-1	CASSRLAGWGNEQFF	TGTGCCAGCAGCCGACTAGCGGGCTGGGGCAATGAGCAGTTCTTC
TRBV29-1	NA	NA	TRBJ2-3	CSATGLGGTDTQYF	TGCAGCGCGACAGGCCTAGGTGGCACAGATACGCAGTATTTT
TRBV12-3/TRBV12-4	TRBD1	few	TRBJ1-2	CASGTGGGYTF	TGTGCCAGCGGGACAGGGGGTGGCTACACCTTC
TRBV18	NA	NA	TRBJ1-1	CASSPAGHPEAFF	TGTGCCAGCTCACCGGCGGGCCACCCTGAAGCTTTCTTT
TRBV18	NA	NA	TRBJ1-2	CASSSSVSSNYGYTF	TGTGCCAGCTCATCGTCAGTCTCTTCTAACTATGGCTACACCTTC
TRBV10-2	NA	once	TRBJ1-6	CASSDWSGNSPLHF	TGCGCCAGCAGTGATTGGAGCGGCAATTCACCCCTCCACTTT
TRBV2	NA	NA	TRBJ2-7	CASSDPRSYEQYF	TGTGCCAGCAGTGACCCCCGCTCCTACGAGCAGTACTTC
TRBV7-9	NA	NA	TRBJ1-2	CASSWDKGPTYTF	TGTGCCAGCAGCTGGGACAAAGGGCCGACGTACACCTTC
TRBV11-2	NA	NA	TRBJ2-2	CASSLWGEGELFF	TGTGCCAGCAGCTTATGGGGGGAAGGGGAGCTGTTTTTT
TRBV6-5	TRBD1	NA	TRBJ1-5	CANQGEILNQPQHF	TGTGCCAACCAGGGGGAAATCCTCAATCAGCCCCAGCATTTT
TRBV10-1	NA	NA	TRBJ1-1	CASRVGVNTEAFF	TGCGCCAGCCGAGTGGGAGTGAACACTGAAGCTTTCTTT
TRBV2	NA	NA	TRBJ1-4	CASTGSLSGKLFF	TGTGCCAGCACTGGCTCCCTCAGTGGAAAACTGTTTTTT
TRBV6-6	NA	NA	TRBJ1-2	CASSYGERGGYTF	TGTGCCAGCAGTTACGGGGAGCGGGGTGGCTACACCTTC
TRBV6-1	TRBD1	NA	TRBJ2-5	CASSELGRGPETQYF	TGTGCCAGCAGTGAATTGGGCAGGGGGCCGGAGACCCAGTACTTC
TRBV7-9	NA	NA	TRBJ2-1	CASSPWTPNEQFF	TGTGCCAGCAGCCCTTGGACTCCCAATGAGCAGTTCTTC
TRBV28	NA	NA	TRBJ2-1	CASSLSGTQRQFF	TGTGCCAGCAGTTTATCGGGAACTCAACGGCAGTTCTTC
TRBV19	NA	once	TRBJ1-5	CAGGFQPQHF	TGTGCCGGAGGTTTTCAGCCCCAGCATTTT
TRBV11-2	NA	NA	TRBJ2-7	CASSFSAGAGEQYF	TGTGCCAGCAGCTTTTCTGCAGGGGCTGGCGAGCAGTACTTC
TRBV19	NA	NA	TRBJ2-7	CASSIRVSYEQYF	TGTGCCAGTAGTATACGGGTCTCCTACGAGCAGTACTTC
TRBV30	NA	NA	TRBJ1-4	CAWTSKGATNEKLFF	TGTGCCTGGACTTCGAAGGGAGCAACTAATGAAAAACTGTTTTTT